A selection of T cell receptor beta chains follows, all from one sample in a study of T cell responses to AZD1222 COVID-19 vaccine. Clones were sequenced by immunoSEQ multiplex PCR, and TCRdb holds only the in-frame ones, with some missing. The profile shows about 170,000 clones, over 75% of them singletons. The material sequenced was peripheral blood, taken on day 0 of AZD1222 vaccination. The receptors originated from an adult in good health. Both conserved end residues are part of each CDR3. D genes are given only for firm matches. Only part of the rows carry a size: once, few, many, or a class if the clone is expanded.

size	V	J	D	DNA	CDR3
once	TRBV11-2	TRBJ1-2	-	TGTGCCAGCACCAACAACTATGGCTACACCTTC	CASTNNYGYTF
-	TRBV4-1	TRBJ2-5	TRBD1	TGCGCCAGCAGCCAAGCCCCGGGACAGGGTCAGACCCAGTACTTC	CASSQAPGQGQTQYF
-	TRBV11-2	TRBJ1-2	-	TGTGCCAGCAGCTTACACAGGGACTTCGGCTACACCTTC	CASSLHRDFGYTF
-	TRBV6-5	TRBJ1-2	TRBD1	TGTGCCAGCAAGAGACAGGGTCGCCGATGGAATGGCTACACCTTC	CASKRQGRRWNGYTF
-	TRBV6-1	TRBJ2-7	-	TGTGCCAGCAGTGACGTGCAGGGCTACGAGCAGTACTTC	CASSDVQGYEQYF
few	TRBV28	TRBJ1-6	-	TGTGCCAGCAGAACGTGGGTAAATAATTCACCCCTCCACTTT	CASRTWVNNSPLHF
-	TRBV28	TRBJ1-4	TRBD1	TGTGCCAGCAGCACTGAGGGTCAGGGGGCTGAAAAACTGTTTTTT	CASSTEGQGAEKLFF
-	TRBV24-1	TRBJ1-1	TRBD1	TGTGCCACCAGTGACACCGGGACAGGGAACACTGAAGCTTTCTTT	CATSDTGTGNTEAFF
-	TRBV30	TRBJ1-3	-	TGTGCCTGGGGTGGGACGTCCGGAAACACCATATATTTT	CAWGGTSGNTIYF
-	TRBV7-3	TRBJ2-1	TRBD2	TGTGCCAGCAGCCTCTCCGGACTAGCGTTGAATGAGCAGTTCTTC	CASSLSGLALNEQFF
-	TRBV27	TRBJ1-2	TRBD1	TGTGCCAGCAGTCCTCGAACGGGACAGACCTATGGCTACACCTTC	CASSPRTGQTYGYTF
-	TRBV5-1	TRBJ2-2	-	TGCGCCAGCAGCACCGGGACAAATACCAACACCGGGGAGCTGTTTTTT	CASSTGTNTNTGELFF
-	TRBV9	TRBJ1-2	TRBD1	TGTGCCAGCAGCGTTGTTACCGGGACAGGGCGGAACTATGGCTACACCTTC	CASSVVTGTGRNYGYTF
-	TRBV7-9	TRBJ2-5	TRBD1	TGTGCCAGCAGCAGTAACAGGGGGCGAGGGGAGACCCAGTACTTC	CASSSNRGRGETQYF
-	TRBV27	TRBJ1-2	TRBD1	TGTGCCAGCAGTTTGGGACAGGTATATGGCTACACCTTC	CASSLGQVYGYTF
-	TRBV15	TRBJ1-2	TRBD1	TGTGCCACCAGCTGGACAGGGAACCACTATGGCTACACCTTC	CATSWTGNHYGYTF
-	TRBV2	TRBJ2-5	-	TGTGCCAGCAGTGTGTCGCAGGCCGTGCGGACCCAGTACTTC	CASSVSQAVRTQYF
-	TRBV11-2	TRBJ2-3	TRBD2	TGTGCCAGCAGCTTTCGACTAGCCAGCACAGATACGCAGTATTTT	CASSFRLASTDTQYF
-	TRBV29-1	TRBJ1-1	-	TGCAGCGTTCTTCCACCGGGAGGGAGATACACTGAAGCTTTCTTT	CSVLPPGGRYTEAFF
-	TRBV5-1	TRBJ1-4	-	TGCGCCAGCAGCTCGCGCGAAATGGAGGGGTTTAATGAAAAACTGTTTTTT	CASSSREMEGFNEKLFF
many	TRBV6-4	TRBJ2-3	-	TGTGCCAGCAGTGAGGAGGGACCCACAGATACGCAGTATTTT	CASSEEGPTDTQYF
-	TRBV3-1/TRBV3-2	TRBJ2-6	-	TGTGCCAGCAGCCAAGATGCCTCTGGGGCCAACGTCCTGACTTTC	CASSQDASGANVLTF
-	TRBV11-2	TRBJ2-1	TRBD1	TGTGCCAGCAGCTGGGGACAGAATGAGCAGTTCTTC	CASSWGQNEQFF
-	TRBV10-3	TRBJ2-2	TRBD1	TGTGCCATCAGTAACAGGGGGCGAGGGGTAGACACCGGGGAGCTGTTTTTT	CAISNRGRGVDTGELFF
-	TRBV6-5	TRBJ1-5	-	TGTGCCAGCAGCGATATTTCGGGCGTACCCCAGCATTTT	CASSDISGVPQHF
-	TRBV7-9	TRBJ2-1	-	TGTGCCAGCAGCTTAAGCCTTTCGGGGGGCGGATACAATGAGCAGTTCTTC	CASSLSLSGGGYNEQFF
-	TRBV19	TRBJ1-3	TRBD1	TGTGCCAGTAGTCGGACAGGTGTTCCTGGAAACACCATATATTTT	CASSRTGVPGNTIYF
-	TRBV6-5	TRBJ1-2	TRBD1	TGTGCCAGCAGACCCATGAGCCGGGGACAGGGTTACACCTTC	CASRPMSRGQGYTF
-	TRBV18	TRBJ1-4	-	TGTGCCAGCTCACCGGTGACAGGACAAAATGAAAAACTGTTTTTT	CASSPVTGQNEKLFF
-	TRBV28	TRBJ1-1	-	TGTGCCAGCAGTTTAGGAGGGGGGCTTGTCACTGAAGCTTTCTTT	CASSLGGGLVTEAFF
-	TRBV12-3/TRBV12-4	TRBJ1-2	-	TGTGCCAGCAGTTTAGAGGCAGGCTTAGGCTACACCTTC	CASSLEAGLGYTF
-	TRBV4-1	TRBJ2-5	-	TGCGCCAGCAGCCAAGCGGGGGATGGTCGGGAGACCCAGTACTTC	CASSQAGDGRETQYF
-	TRBV29-1	TRBJ1-1	TRBD1	TGCAGCGTTGCTCCGGCCGGGACAGGGAGGACTGAAGCTTTCTTT	CSVAPAGTGRTEAFF
-	TRBV15	TRBJ1-5	-	TGTGCCACCAGCAGACTTGGGGATTTATATCAGCCCCAGCATTTT	CATSRLGDLYQPQHF
-	TRBV5-5	TRBJ1-5	-	TGTGCCAGCAGCTACAGCGCGGATAATCAGCCCCAGCATTTT	CASSYSADNQPQHF
-	TRBV7-2	TRBJ1-4	-	TGTGCCAGCACTACGGGACGGTATGAAAAACTGTTTTTT	CASTTGRYEKLFF
-	TRBV6-4	TRBJ1-4	-	TGTGCCAGCAGTGCCGGGCCAAATGAAAAACTGTTTTTT	CASSAGPNEKLFF
-	TRBV5-4	TRBJ1-1	-	TGTGCCAGCAGCCCGGACAGAAGCTACACTGAAGCTTTCTTT	CASSPDRSYTEAFF
-	TRBV11-2	TRBJ1-6	-	TGTGCCAGCAGCTTAGAACTGACAGCATATAATTCACCCCTCCACTTT	CASSLELTAYNSPLHF
-	TRBV5-4	TRBJ1-1	TRBD1	TGTGCCAGCAGCAGTAGACAGGGCGCCGGCACTGAAGCTTTCTTT	CASSSRQGAGTEAFF
-	TRBV19	TRBJ1-4	-	TGTGCCAGTAGTCAGGGTGTTAATGAAAAACTGTTTTTT	CASSQGVNEKLFF
-	TRBV21-1	TRBJ2-4	-	TGTGCCAGCAGCAAACTAGAAGGCCGAACCTGGCTATTAGCCAAAAACATTCAGTACTTC	CASSKLEGRTWLLAKNIQYF